The sample holds a few counts of the clone carrying this T cell receptor beta chain. V lost 0 bases and J lost 3, with 11 bases in between. This CDR3 region has 16 residues. In germline, CDR1 is LNHNV, CDR2 YYDKDF (reference sequence). The sample originates from a study of blood T cell repertoires in COVID-19. Study overall: Both acute and convalescent COVID-19 samples were obtained from the United States, Italy and Spain. Nucleic acid was either cDNA or gDNA, and it came from T cells, B-cell-depleted T cells, or PBMCs.

Profiling relied on immunoSEQ multiplex PCR, and the TCRdb table lists in-frame clones only, not all of them. The sample has around 60,000 clones; almost 85% are singletons. The TCR comes from a man in his fifties or sixties with COVID-19, enrolled during active disease. The chain couples TRBV15 to TRBJ1-4; D is unclear. Sequences were obtained from peripheral blood. The CDR3 region is CATSRDVGPPNEKLFF. The CDR3, as DNA: TGTGCCACCAGCAGAGATGTGGGCCCCCCTAATGAAAAACTGTTTTTT.